This record looks at one T cell receptor (beta chain) sequence and its context. Its specificity is not known. This sample was included in a study of CD8 T cells in ankylosing spondylitis. Study-level findings and limits: A TCR beta motif of roughly eight highly homologous variants appeared characteristic of ankylosing spondylitis blood.

Between the trimmed V and J ends, which lost 2 bases and 1 base, there was a span of 12 bases. CDR1 and CDR2 from the germline V gene are SGHDN and FVKESK. The CDR3 runs 16 residues. Quantitative 5'-RACE with molecular barcodes produced the TCR beta libraries. In TCRdb, the 5' RACE reads were re-called with MiXCR into one record per CDR3 protein. The sample lists roughly 700,000 distinct CDR3 sequences, over 15% seen once, with around 20% in the top ten. The sequencing sample was made of blood, either unsorted or a sorted T cell fraction (not recorded which). This clonotype was sampled from a male donor with ankylosing spondylitis. The chain is built from TRBV14 and TRBJ2-1, with D possibly being TRBD2 (5 bases). CDR3 residues: CASSQLNSGSYNEQFF. The CDR3 DNA follows: TGTGCCAGCAGCCAATTAAACAGCGGTTCCTACAATGAGCAGTTCTTC.